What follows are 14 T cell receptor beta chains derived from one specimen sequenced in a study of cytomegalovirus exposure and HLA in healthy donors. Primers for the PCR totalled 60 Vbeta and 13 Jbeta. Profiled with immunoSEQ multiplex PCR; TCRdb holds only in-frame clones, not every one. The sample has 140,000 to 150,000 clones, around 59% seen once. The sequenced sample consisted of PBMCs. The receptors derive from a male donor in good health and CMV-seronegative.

CDR3 residues: CASSFSSADTQYF. The CDR3 DNA follows: TGTGCCAGCAGCTTTTCATCGGCAGATACGCAGTATTTT. The chain is built from TRBV7-6 and TRBJ2-3, with D uncertain. The CDR3 extends over 13 amino acids. Trimming left V 3 bases short and J 4 bases short, with 8 bases between. Germline V gene lookup returns CDR1 SGHVS and CDR2 FNYEAQ.

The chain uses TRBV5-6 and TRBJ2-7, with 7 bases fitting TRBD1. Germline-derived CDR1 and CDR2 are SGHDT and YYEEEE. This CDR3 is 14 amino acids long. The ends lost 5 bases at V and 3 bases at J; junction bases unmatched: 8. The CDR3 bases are TGTGCCAGCAGTTTCGACAGGGTTGGCTACGAGCAGTACTTC. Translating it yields CASSFDRVGYEQYF.

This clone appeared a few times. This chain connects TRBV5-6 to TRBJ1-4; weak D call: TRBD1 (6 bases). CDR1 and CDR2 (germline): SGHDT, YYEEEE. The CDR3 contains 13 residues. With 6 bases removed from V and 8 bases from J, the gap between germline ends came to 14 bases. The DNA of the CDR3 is TGTGCCAGCAACAGGGTGTCGGGAGAAAAACTGTTTTTT. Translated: CASNRVSGEKLFF.

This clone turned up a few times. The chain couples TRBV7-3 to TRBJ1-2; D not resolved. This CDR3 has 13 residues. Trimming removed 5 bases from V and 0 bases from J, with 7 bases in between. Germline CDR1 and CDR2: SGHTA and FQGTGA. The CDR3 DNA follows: TGTGCCAGCAGCCTACAGCCTAACTATGGCTACACCTTC. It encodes CASSLQPNYGYTF.

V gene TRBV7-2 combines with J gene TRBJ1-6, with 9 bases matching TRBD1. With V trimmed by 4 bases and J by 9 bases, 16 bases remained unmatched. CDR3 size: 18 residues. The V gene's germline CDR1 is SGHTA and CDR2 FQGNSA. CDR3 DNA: TGTGCCAGCAGCTCCTGGACAGGGGACGAAATTCTCCCTTCACCCCTCCACTTT. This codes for CASSSWTGDEILPSPLHF.

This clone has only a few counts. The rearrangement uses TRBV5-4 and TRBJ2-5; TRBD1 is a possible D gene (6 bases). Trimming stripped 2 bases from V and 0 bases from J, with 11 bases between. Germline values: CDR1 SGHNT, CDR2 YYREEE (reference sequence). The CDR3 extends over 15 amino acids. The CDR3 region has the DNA TGTGCCAGCAGCTTAGGACAGACCTACCAAGAGACCCAGTACTTC. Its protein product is CASSLGQTYQETQYF.

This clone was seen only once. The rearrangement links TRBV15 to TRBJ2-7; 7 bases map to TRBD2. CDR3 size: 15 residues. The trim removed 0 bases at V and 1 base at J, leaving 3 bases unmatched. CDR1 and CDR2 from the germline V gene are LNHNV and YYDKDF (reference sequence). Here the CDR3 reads CATSREGGTSYEQYF. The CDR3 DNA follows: TGTGCCACCAGCAGAGAGGGGGGGACGTCCTACGAGCAGTACTTC. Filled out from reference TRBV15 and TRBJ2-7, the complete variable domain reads DAMVIQNPRYQVTQFGKPVTLSCSQTLNHNVMYWYQQKSSQAPKLLFHYYDKDFNNEADTPDNFQSRRPNTSFCFLDIRSPGLGDTAMYLCATSREGGTSYEQYFGPGTRLTVT.

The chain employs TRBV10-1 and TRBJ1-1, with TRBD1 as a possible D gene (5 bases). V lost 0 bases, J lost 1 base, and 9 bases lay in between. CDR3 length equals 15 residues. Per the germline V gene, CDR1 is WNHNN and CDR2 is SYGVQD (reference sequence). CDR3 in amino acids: CASSESRARNTEAFF. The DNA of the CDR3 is TGCGCCAGCAGTGAGTCCAGGGCCCGGAACACTGAAGCTTTCTTT.

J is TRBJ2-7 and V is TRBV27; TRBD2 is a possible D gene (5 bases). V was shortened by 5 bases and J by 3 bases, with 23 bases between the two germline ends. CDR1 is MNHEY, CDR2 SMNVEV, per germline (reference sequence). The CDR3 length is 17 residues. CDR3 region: CASSTSGGRGPIYEQYF. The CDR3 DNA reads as TGTGCCAGCAGTACCTCGGGCGGACGGGGTCCGATCTACGAGCAGTACTTC.

The CDR3 nucleotides are TGTGCCAGCAGTTTAATAGACAGGAACACTGAAGCTTTCTTT. Encoded protein: CASSLIDRNTEAFF. The rearrangement links TRBV27 to TRBJ1-1, with a tentative D call TRBD1 (5 bases). This CDR3 comprises 14 residues. Per germline, CDR1 MNHEY and CDR2 SMNVEV (reference sequence). V shed 2 bases and J shed 1 base, with 8 bases lying between them.

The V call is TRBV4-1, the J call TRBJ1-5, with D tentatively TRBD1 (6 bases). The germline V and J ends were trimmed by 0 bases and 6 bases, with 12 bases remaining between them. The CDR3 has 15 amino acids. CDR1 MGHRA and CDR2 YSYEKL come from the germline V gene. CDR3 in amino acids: CASSQDRGAGQPQHF. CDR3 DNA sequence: TGCGCCAGCAGCCAAGATCGGGGGGCAGGTCAGCCCCAGCATTTT.

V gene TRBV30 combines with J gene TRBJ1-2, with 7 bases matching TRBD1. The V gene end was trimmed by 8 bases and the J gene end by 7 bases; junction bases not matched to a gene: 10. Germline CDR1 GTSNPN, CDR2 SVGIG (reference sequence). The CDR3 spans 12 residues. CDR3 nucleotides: TGTGCCGCCAGACAGGGACCGGGTGGCTACACCTTC. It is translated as CAARQGPGGYTF.

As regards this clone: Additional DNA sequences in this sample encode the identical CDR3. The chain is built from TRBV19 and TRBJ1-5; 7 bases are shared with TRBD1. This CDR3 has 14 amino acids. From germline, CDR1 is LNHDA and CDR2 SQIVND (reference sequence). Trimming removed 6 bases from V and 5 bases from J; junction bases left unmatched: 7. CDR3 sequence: CASSIGTADQPQHF. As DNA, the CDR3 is TGTGCCAGTAGCATCGGGACAGCGGATCAGCCCCAGCATTTT.

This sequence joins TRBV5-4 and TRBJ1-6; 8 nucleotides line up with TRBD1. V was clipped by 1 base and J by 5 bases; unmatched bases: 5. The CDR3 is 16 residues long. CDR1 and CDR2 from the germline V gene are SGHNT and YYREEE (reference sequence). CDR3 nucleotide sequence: TGTGCCAGCAGCTTGACCCCGGGACAGGATAATTCACCCCTCCACTTT. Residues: CASSLTPGQDNSPLHF.